Reported below is one TCR beta chain. In this sample, this clone turned up a few times. Its antigen remains undetermined. Per-base quality was not reported, and no clone a single base away is much larger than it. The multiplex PCR relied on 52 forward TRBV primers and 13 reverse TRBJ primers, and amplification bias was corrected through assay-based and computational methods. Rearranged TRB loci were amplified from genomic DNA by multiplex PCR within the immunoSEQ assay. TRB amplicons were sequenced using an Illumina HiSeq platform. The authors processed their data as follows. Raw sequences were error-filtered and aligned to reference gene sequences by custom algorithms, then analyzed with the immunoSEQ online tools. Frequencies of productive and nonproductive TRB rearrangements were evaluated among both unique and total sequences. Assessment of potential self-reactivity relied on the hydrophobicity of positions 6 and 7 in the TRB CDR3, along with their amino acid composition. Group comparisons used t tests, Mann-Whitney tests or two-way ANOVA run in Prism software. Here the immuneACCESS table is served through TCRdb, limited to in-frame sequences with V and J called. Missing clones are a known gap in these copies; in checked studies unresolved V genes cover under half, and the rest lacks a known reason. Clone size and the V and J calls come from that table; the DNA yielded D and trimming. The sample table contains around 17,000 clones; only one count was recorded for around 83% of them. In total, the top ten clones hold about 8% of the sample.

All CD3G-deficient patients had evidence of autoimmunity, which was more severe in two of the patients. Patients were tested at ages ranging from 2 to 39 years, and reduced naive and increased memory CD4+ and CD8+ T-cell proportions were found in the patients. CD4+ cells were FACS-sorted into CD25-high CD127-low regulatory T cells and CD25-low CD127-high conventional CD4+ T cells. A handful of individuals with CD3G deficiency made up the patient group. An international network of physicians spanning the United States, Europe and Asia provided the patient samples and clinical data. Ficoll density separation was used to isolate peripheral blood mononuclear cells. This sample stems from a study of regulatory T cells listed by TCRdb under 2018. Regarding the complete study: The study compared T-cell receptor beta repertoires of sorted regulatory, conventional CD4+ and CD8+ T cells in CD3G-deficient patients with those in healthy controls. Findings and caveats that apply to the study as a whole: In patients, repertoires had restricted unique TRB V-J pairs and skewed V and J gene usage, with regulatory T cells showing the most marked changes. Enrichment for hydrophobic residues at CDR3 positions 6 and 7 was found in conventional CD4+ T cells from CD3G-deficient patients, suggesting more self-reactive specificities.

V sheds 0 bases and J sheds 2 bases, leaving 9 bases between their ends. Measured from the cysteine to the phenylalanine, the CDR3 is 14 residues long. Only the CDR3 part of the read is kept: 42 bases, read in frame from the first base. Looking up the germline V gene yields CDR1 SGHRS and CDR2 YFSETQ. This TCR was recovered from a person aged 30 to 40 with CD3G deficiency. What was sequenced was conventional CD4+ T cells sorted from blood. Here the chain combines TRBV5-1 and TRBJ2-7; TRBD1 is perhaps the D gene, given 5 matching bases. The DNA is TGCGCCAGCAGCTTGGGTGCAGGGACCTACGAGCAGTACTTC. This is translated as CASSLGAGTYEQYF. This CDR3, with the reference TRBV5-1 and TRBJ2-7 proteins standing in past its ends, gives the full variable domain KAGVTQTPRYLIKTRGQQVTLSCSPISGHRSVSWYQQTPGQGLQFLFEYFSETQRNKGNFPGRFSGRQFSNSRSEMNVSTLELGDSALYLCASSLGAGTYEQYFGPGTRLTVT.